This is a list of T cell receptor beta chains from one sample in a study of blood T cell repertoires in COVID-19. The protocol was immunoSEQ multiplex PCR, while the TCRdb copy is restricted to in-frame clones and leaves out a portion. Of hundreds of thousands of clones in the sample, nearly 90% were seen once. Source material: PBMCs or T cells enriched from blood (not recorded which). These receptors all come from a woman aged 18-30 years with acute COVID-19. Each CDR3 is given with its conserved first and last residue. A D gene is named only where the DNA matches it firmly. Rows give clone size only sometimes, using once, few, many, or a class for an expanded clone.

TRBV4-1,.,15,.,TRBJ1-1,CASSQEGSVNTEAFF,TGCGCCAGCAGCCAAGAGGGCTCAGTGAACACTGAAGCTTTCTTT
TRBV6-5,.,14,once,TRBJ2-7,CASRHDSLSYEQYF,TGTGCCAGCAGGCATGACAGCCTCTCCTACGAGCAGTACTTC
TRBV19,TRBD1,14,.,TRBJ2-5,CASSMTGGKQTQYF,TGTGCCAGTAGTATGACAGGGGGTAAACAGACCCAGTACTTC
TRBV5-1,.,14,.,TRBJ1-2,CASSLAEANYGYTF,TGCGCCAGCAGCTTGGCCGAGGCTAACTATGGCTACACCTTC
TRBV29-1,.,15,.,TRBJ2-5,CSVTRQANPQETQYF,TGCAGCGTCACTAGACAGGCCAACCCGCAAGAGACCCAGTACTTC
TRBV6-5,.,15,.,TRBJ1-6,CASTQGQGTNSPLHF,TGTGCCAGCACCCAAGGGCAGGGAACGAATTCACCCCTCCACTTT
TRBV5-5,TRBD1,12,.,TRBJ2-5,CASDRVGETQYF,TGTGCCAGCGACAGGGTGGGAGAGACCCAGTACTTC
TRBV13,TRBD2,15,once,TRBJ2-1,CASSFQAGAYNEQFF,TGTGCCAGCAGCTTTCAGGCGGGGGCCTACAATGAGCAGTTCTTC
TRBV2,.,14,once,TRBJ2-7,CASSEQGAPYEQYF,TGTGCCAGCAGTGAACAGGGCGCTCCCTACGAGCAGTACTTC
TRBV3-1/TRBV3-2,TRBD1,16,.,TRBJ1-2,CASSPLDRASAYGYTF,TGTGCCAGCAGCCCATTGGACAGGGCCTCAGCCTATGGCTACACCTTC
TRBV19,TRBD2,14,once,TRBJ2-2,CASGGSANTGELFF,TGTGCCAGTGGCGGGAGCGCGAACACCGGGGAGCTGTTTTTT
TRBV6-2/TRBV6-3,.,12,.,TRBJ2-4,CASSARIPGQYF,TGTGCCAGCAGTGCCAGGATCCCGGGGCAGTACTTC
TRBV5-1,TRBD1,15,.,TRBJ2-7,CASRAGQGSTYEQYF,TGCGCCAGCAGGGCTGGACAGGGATCAACCTACGAGCAGTACTTC
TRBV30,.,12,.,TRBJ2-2,CASTVNTGELFF,TGTGCCTCGACAGTGAACACCGGGGAGCTGTTTTTT
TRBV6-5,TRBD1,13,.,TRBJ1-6,CASSMTGESPLHF,TGTGCCAGCAGTATGACAGGGGAATCACCCCTCCACTTT
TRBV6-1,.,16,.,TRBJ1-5,CASSDRGRFSNQPQHF,TGTGCCAGCAGTGACAGGGGAAGATTTAGCAATCAGCCCCAGCATTTT
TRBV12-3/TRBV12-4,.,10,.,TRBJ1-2,CASTGAGYTF,TGTGCCAGTACGGGAGCCGGCTACACCTTC
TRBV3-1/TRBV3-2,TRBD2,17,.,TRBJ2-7,CASSQVFRSGGPYEQYF,TGTGCCAGCAGCCAAGTATTTCGAAGCGGGGGACCCTACGAGCAGTACTTC
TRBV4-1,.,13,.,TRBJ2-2,CASSQDVGRELFF,TGCGCCAGCAGCCAAGATGTGGGCCGGGAGCTGTTTTTT
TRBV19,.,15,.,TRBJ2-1,CASSISLSSYNEQFF,TGTGCCAGTAGTATTAGCCTGAGCTCCTACAATGAGCAGTTCTTC
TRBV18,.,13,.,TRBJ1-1,CASSPNTNTEAFF,TGTGCCAGCTCACCAAACACGAACACTGAAGCTTTCTTT
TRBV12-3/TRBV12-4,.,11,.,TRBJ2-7,CASSQGLEQYF,TGTGCCAGCAGCCAGGGGCTCGAGCAGTACTTC
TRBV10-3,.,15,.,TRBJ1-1,CAISEGGHGFAEAFF,TGTGCCATCAGTGAGGGGGGACATGGTTTCGCTGAAGCTTTCTTT
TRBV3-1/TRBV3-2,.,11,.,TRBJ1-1,CASSPGTEAFF,TGTGCCAGCAGCCCGGGGACTGAAGCTTTCTTT
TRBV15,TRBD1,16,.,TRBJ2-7,CATSRDRDRGHYEQYF,TGTGCCACCAGCAGAGACCGGGACAGGGGGCACTACGAGCAGTACTTC
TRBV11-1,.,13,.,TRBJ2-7,CASSSTDSYEQYF,TGTGCCAGCAGCTCGACAGATTCCTACGAGCAGTACTTC
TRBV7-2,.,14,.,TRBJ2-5,CASSAQGRVETQYF,TGTGCCAGCAGCGCCCAGGGGAGGGTGGAGACCCAGTACTTC
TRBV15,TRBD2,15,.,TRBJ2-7,CATSPRGGGKIEQYF,TGTGCCACCAGCCCCCGCGGGGGGGGCAAAATAGAGCAGTACTTC
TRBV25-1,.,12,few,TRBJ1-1,CASSGGGPRAFF,TGTGCCAGCAGTGGGGGGGGCCCCCGGGCTTTCTTT
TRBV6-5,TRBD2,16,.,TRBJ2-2,CASSYRGRAVTGELFF,TGTGCCAGCAGTTACCGGGGGAGGGCGGTCACCGGGGAGCTGTTTTTT